The 30 T cell receptor beta chains below were found in one sample sequenced in a study of shared clonotypes between healthy human individuals. Sequencing was performed with immunoSEQ multiplex PCR; in TCRdb, only in-frame clones are kept and a portion is missing. Counted here are over a million clones, around four fifths occurring once; the ten biggest clones make up 1.4%. Sequencing was done on a sample of memory CD4+ T cells sorted from blood. Subset in this sample: CD45RA-negative fraction. The receptors come from a man between 18 and 35 years old in good health.

In its sample, this clone was seen a few times. This CDR3 is CASRSNSGVGEQYF. Here the CDR3 DNA reads TGTGCCAGCAGATCAAATTCGGGGGTCGGGGAGCAGTACTTC. The chain has TRBV6-4 and TRBJ2-7; tentatively, D is TRBD2 (6 bases). The CDR3 is 14 residues long. Trimming removed 6 bases from V and 7 bases from J, with 19 bases in between. Germline assignment: CDR1 MRHNA and CDR2 SNTAGT.

Details on this clone: Other DNA variants within this sample encode the same CDR3. The chain links TRBV7-2 to TRBJ2-2; unclear D gene. CDR3 length equals 13 residues. The V end lost 1 base, the J end lost 3 bases, and 3 bases lay between the germline ends. Per germline, CDR1 SGHTA and CDR2 FQGNSA. This CDR3 is CASSLVDTGELFF. Here the CDR3 DNA reads TGTGCCAGCAGCTTAGTGGACACCGGGGAGCTGTTTTTT.

This clone was observed a few times. The V call is TRBV10-3, the J call TRBJ2-3; D not resolved. Germline V gives CDR1 ENHRY, CDR2 SYGVKD. The germline V and J ends were trimmed by 6 bases and 0 bases, with 4 bases remaining between them. The CDR3 runs 12 residues. CDR3 DNA sequence: TGTGCCATCAGGGTTAGCACAGATACGCAGTATTTT. Translated: CAIRVSTDTQYF.

The rearrangement joins TRBV9 to TRBJ2-3, with D perhaps matching TRBD1 (5 bases). The germline gives CDR1 SGDLS, CDR2 YYNGEE. V was trimmed by 5 bases and J by 3 bases, leaving 10 bases between them. CDR3 length: 13 amino acids. CDR3 sequence (DNA): TGTGCCAGCAGTACCGACAGTACAGATACGCAGTATTTT. Protein sequence: CASSTDSTDTQYF.

The table lists this clone with a few counts. The chain joins TRBV5-6 to TRBJ2-1, with 10 bases matching TRBD2. Germline CDR1 reads SGHDT; CDR2 reads YYEEEE. The CDR3 is 15 residues long. J gave up 6 bases and V 2 bases, and 5 bases lay outside the gene matches. CDR3 bases: TGTGCCAGCAGCTTTCGGACTAGCGGTCGCAATGAGCAGTTCTTC. It specifies CASSFRTSGRNEQFF.

This clone was found once. V and J are TRBV9 and TRBJ2-1; 10 bases match TRBD1. Trimming cost V 4 bases and J 6 bases; bases outside gene matches: 10. The CDR3 loop spans 16 amino acids. Germline CDR1 is SGDLS and CDR2 is YYNGEE. Here the CDR3 reads CASSPRQGAKVNEQFF. Here the CDR3 DNA reads TGTGCCAGCAGCCCCCGACAGGGGGCCAAGGTCAATGAGCAGTTCTTC.

The genes are TRBV5-1 and TRBJ2-1; 9 bases line up with TRBD2. Germline lookup yields CDR1 SGHRS and CDR2 YFSETQ. The length of the CDR3 is 15 residues. The trim removed 4 bases at V and 6 bases at J, leaving 8 bases unmatched. In DNA form, the CDR3 reads TGCGCCAGCAGCCCCTGGACTAGCGAGGCCAATGAGCAGTTCTTC. This gives the protein CASSPWTSEANEQFF.

The rearrangement uses TRBV28 and TRBJ2-4; tentatively, D is TRBD2 (7 bases). V was pared by 5 bases and J by 0 bases, with 14 bases between. The CDR3 has 16 residues. Germline loops: CDR1 MDHEN, CDR2 SYDVKM. In DNA form, the CDR3 reads TGTGCCAGCAGTGGGGGGGGCAGTTTAGCCAAAAACATTCAGTACTTC. Translating gives CASSGGGSLAKNIQYF.

This clone was detected once. The chain joins TRBV5-6 to TRBJ2-3; TRBD2 agrees at 13 bases. CDR1 is SGHDT, CDR2 YYEEEE, per germline. Trimming removed 4 bases from V and 5 bases from J; junction bases left unmatched: 7. CDR3 length equals 16 residues. CDR3 sequence reads: CASSPRTSGGVDTQYF. The CDR3 DNA is TGTGCCAGCAGCCCAAGGACTAGCGGGGGCGTAGATACGCAGTATTTT.

This chain joins TRBV2 and TRBJ1-6, with a possible D match to TRBD1 (5 bases). The CDR3 extends over 14 amino acids. Trimming took off 3 bases at V and 10 bases at J, with 13 bases between the two ends. The germline V gene has CDR1 SNHLY and CDR2 FYNNEI. CDR3 bases: TGTGCCAGCAGTGAGGGGCTCGGGGAGTCACCCCTCCACTTT. It codes for CASSEGLGESPLHF.

This clone was counted many times. The chain is built from TRBV14 and TRBJ1-5; maybe TRBD1 (5 bases). Germline CDR1 is SGHDN and CDR2 is FVKESK. CDR3 length: 13 residues. V was cut by 0 bases and J by 9 bases, with 9 bases left in between. For the CDR3, the DNA is TGTGCCAGCAGCCAAGATTGGGGGACGCCCCAGCATTTT. The encoded protein is CASSQDWGTPQHF.

The V call is TRBV30, the J call TRBJ2-3; 8 nucleotides agree with TRBD1. Germline V lookup: CDR1 GTSNPN, CDR2 SVGIG (reference sequence). V lost 6 bases to trimming and J lost 5 bases; unmatched junction nucleotides: 4. The CDR3 spans 12 residues. The CDR3 bases are TGTGCCTGCGGGACAGGCGGAGATACGCAGTATTTT. Protein sequence: CACGTGGDTQYF.

CDR3 coding DNA: TGTGCCAGCGGCGGACTAGCGCAAGAGACCCAGTACTTC. This codes for CASGGLAQETQYF. The chain is built from TRBV9 and TRBJ2-5, with 9 bases lining up with TRBD2. The CDR3 length is 13 residues. Per the germline V gene, CDR1 is SGDLS and CDR2 is YYNGEE. V trimming: 7 bases; J trimming: 2 bases; junction bases outside the gene matches: 3.

The V gene is TRBV20-1, the J gene TRBJ2-1; no reliable D call. The ends were cut back, 4 bases at V and 8 bases at J, with 9 bases in the middle. Per germline, CDR1 DFQATT and CDR2 SNEGSKA (reference sequence). The CDR3 has 11 amino acids. DNA for the CDR3: TGCAGTGCTACAGATACAGATGAGCAGTTCTTC. Encoded protein: CSATDTDEQFF.

This clone was detected once. The chain uses TRBV6-5 and TRBJ2-7; 9 bases agree with TRBD2. V dropped 2 bases and J dropped 6; count of bases not matched to a gene: 5. Germline lookup yields CDR1 MNHEY and CDR2 SVGAGI. CDR3 length equals 14 residues. Here the CDR3 reads CASSYSGGGVEQYF. In DNA form, the CDR3 reads TGTGCCAGCAGTTACAGCGGCGGGGGGGTCGAGCAGTACTTC.

This clone showed up just a few times. The rearrangement links TRBV7-9 to TRBJ2-3; the match to TRBD2 covers 7 bases. Germline CDR1 is SEHNR and CDR2 is FQNEAQ (reference sequence). Germline trimming cut 5 bases from V and 4 bases from J; bases unmatched to any gene: 9. The CDR3 extends over 15 amino acids. CDR3 DNA: TGTGCCAGCAGCAGAGGGACTACCGAGTCAGATACGCAGTATTTT. Its protein product is CASSRGTTESDTQYF.

This chain links TRBV28 with TRBJ1-5; tentative D call: TRBD1 (6 bases). V lost 3 bases and J 6 bases, leaving 12 bases between the germline ends. There are 14 residues in the CDR3. Germline loops: CDR1 MDHEN, CDR2 SYDVKM. The CDR3 reads CASSFSGEIQPQHF. The CDR3 DNA is TGTGCCAGCAGTTTTTCAGGGGAGATTCAGCCCCAGCATTTT.

J is TRBJ2-2 and V is TRBV28; weak D call: TRBD2 (6 bases). Germline CDR1 MDHEN, CDR2 SYDVKM. V lost 11 bases to trimming and J lost 0 bases, with 16 bases between them. The length of the CDR3 is 15 residues. The CDR3 spells CASSRGLANTGELFF. CDR3 nucleotides: TGTGCCTCGTCGAGGGGACTTGCGAACACCGGGGAGCTGTTTTTT.

This sequence joins TRBV6-1 and TRBJ1-5; a possible D gene is TRBD1 (6 bases). Trimming stripped 2 bases from V and 6 bases from J, with 14 bases between. The length of the CDR3 is 15 residues. Germline V gene lookup returns CDR1 MNHNS and CDR2 SASEGT. The CDR3 DNA is TGTGCCAGCAGTGAACAGGGGTTTTCGAGTCAGCCCCAGCATTTT. This codes for CASSEQGFSSQPQHF.

About this clone itself: A much larger clone lies one base from this, so it may be a read error. Other DNA variants within this sample encode the same CDR3. The chain combines TRBV4-3 with TRBJ2-4; D perhaps matches TRBD1 (5 bases). The CDR3 is 18 residues long. The V gene's germline CDR1 is LGHNA and CDR2 YSLEER. This chain's CDR3 is CASSQDLSIQGAKNIQYF. In nucleotides, the CDR3 is TGCGCCAGCAGTCAAGATCTAAGTATCCAGGGCGCCAAAAACATTCAGTACTTC.

This clone was observed a handful of times. The chain employs TRBV11-2 and TRBJ1-2; 7 positions match TRBD1. Germline CDR1 is SGHAT and CDR2 is FQNNGV. After removal of 5 bases from V and 5 bases from J, the junction contained 11 bases not matched to a gene. The CDR3 covers 15 residues. The CDR3 DNA reads TGTGCCAGCAGCCTTTTTTCGACAGGGAATTATGGCTACACCTTC. This translates into CASSLFSTGNYGYTF.

In DNA, the CDR3 is TGCGCCAGCAGCCGACGTCCCGGGACAGTCGCAACTAATGAAAAACTGTTTTTT. Protein: CASSRRPGTVATNEKLFF. The chain has TRBV5-1 and TRBJ1-4; the match to TRBD1 covers 7 bases. J lost 0 bases, V lost 4 bases, and 12 bases had no gene match. Germline V CDR1 and CDR2: SGHRS, YFSETQ. The CDR3 extends over 18 amino acids. Together with reference TRBV5-1 and TRBJ1-4, the CDR3 gives the full variable domain: KAGVTQTPRYLIKTRGQQVTLSCSPISGHRSVSWYQQTPGQGLQFLFEYFSETQRNKGNFPGRFSGRQFSNSRSEMNVSTLELGDSALYLCASSRRPGTVATNEKLFFGSGTQLSVL.

About this clone itself: Other DNA sequences from this sample encode an identical CDR3 as well. The chain links TRBV7-2 to TRBJ2-1; 10 positions agree with TRBD2. Germline CDR1 SGHTA, CDR2 FQGNSA. Germline trimming cut 5 bases from V and 4 bases from J; bases unmatched to any gene: 5. The CDR3 runs 15 residues. CDR3 bases: TGTGCCAGCAGCGCTGGACTAGCGGAATACAATGAGCAGTTCTTC. Protein product: CASSAGLAEYNEQFF.

Turning to this clone: One end of the junction varies from germline; a read error may be responsible. The chain has TRBV10-3 and TRBJ1-2; 8 nucleotides agree with TRBD1. The CDR3 has 15 residues. Germline lookup yields CDR1 ENHRY and CDR2 SYGVKD. The chain's CDR3 is CASSSGQGINYGYTF. CDR3 sequence (DNA): TGTGCCAGCAGTTCTGGACAGGGAATAAACTATGGCTACACCTTC.

The chain recombines TRBV6-1 with TRBJ2-3, with 7 bases aligning to TRBD1. Germline V gene sequence: CDR1 MNHNS, CDR2 SASEGT. CDR3 length equals 14 residues. The V and J ends lost 8 bases and 2 bases, in that order; junction bases with no gene match: 7. The DNA for the CDR3 is TGTGCCAGCGAGACAGGGATGGTCACAGATACGCAGTATTTT. It codes for CASETGMVTDTQYF.

The rearrangement links TRBV25-1 to TRBJ1-3; 10 bases align to TRBD1. V trimming: 7 bases; J trimming: 3 bases; junction bases outside the gene matches: 3. Germline CDR1 MGHDK, CDR2 SYGVNS. There are 14 residues in the CDR3. The CDR3 reads CASTDRGVGNTIYF. CDR3 sequence (DNA): TGTGCCAGCACGGACAGGGGGGTTGGAAACACCATATATTTT.

The chain recombines TRBV19 with TRBJ1-2, with D perhaps matching TRBD1 (5 bases). Trimming shortened V by 5 bases and J by 0 bases, and 13 bases separated the two germline ends. The germline V gene encodes CDR1 LNHDA and CDR2 SQIVND (reference sequence). This CDR3 has 15 amino acids. This CDR3 reads CASSPAGGPNYGYTF. The CDR3 nucleotides read TGTGCCAGTAGTCCCGCGGGGGGACCTAACTATGGCTACACCTTC. The full variable domain, its missing parts supplied by reference TRBV19 and TRBJ1-2, is DGGITQSPKYLFRKEGQNVTLSCEQNLNHDAMYWYRQDPGQGLRLIYYSQIVNDFQKGDIAEGYSVSREKKESFPLTVTSAQKNPTAFYLCASSPAGGPNYGYTFGSGTRLTVV.

The chain couples TRBV29-1 to TRBJ2-1, with 8 nucleotides matching TRBD1. Germline CDR1 and CDR2: SQVTM and ANQGSEA. The CDR3 is 16 amino acids. V trimming: 0 bases; J trimming: 4 bases; junction bases outside the gene matches: 8. The CDR3 region has the DNA TGCAGCGTTGAAGATCGAAGACAGGGGCTGTACAATGAGCAGTTCTTC. It encodes CSVEDRRQGLYNEQFF.

CDR3 sequence reads: CASSHTRGWETQYF. DNA for the CDR3: TGTGCCAGCAGTCATACTAGGGGATGGGAGACCCAGTACTTC. The chain combines TRBV6-5 with TRBJ2-5; D possibly uses TRBD1 or TRBD2 (5 bases each). V lost 5 bases and J lost 5, with 15 bases in between. The CDR3 extends over 14 amino acids. The germline CDR1 and CDR2 sequences are MNHEY and SVGAGI.

This rearrangement joins TRBV5-6 to TRBJ1-5; no clear D gene. Trimming took 0 bases from V and 4 from J, leaving 11 bases between them. Germline CDR1 SGHDT, CDR2 YYEEEE. The CDR3 has 15 amino acids. CDR3 sequence (DNA): TGTGCCAGCAGCTTGGGCCAGGCCACAAATCAGCCCCAGCATTTT. Its translation is CASSLGQATNQPQHF. Using reference TRBV5-6 and TRBJ1-5 for the parts outside the CDR3, the full variable domain is DAGVTQSPTHLIKTRGQQVTLRCSPKSGHDTVSWYQQALGQGPQFIFQYYEEEERQRGNFPDRFSGHQFPNYSSELNVNALLLGDSALYLCASSLGQATNQPQHFGDGTRLSIL.